Listed here are 28 T cell receptor beta chains from one sample, sequenced in a study of human T cells and chemical hapten exposure. TCRdb redid the calling of the 5' RACE reads with MiXCR, one entry per CDR3 protein. The sample lists 95,000 to 120,000 distinct CDR3 sequences, approximately 20% seen once, with 2.5% to 3% in the top ten. Whole blood, unfractionated, served as the material for total RNA extraction. These receptors all stem from a human donor in good health.

V is TRBV7-6 and J is TRBJ1-3; perhaps TRBD1 as D (5 bases). Germline CDR1 SGHVS, CDR2 FNYEAQ. This CDR3 is 16 amino acids long. V lost 2 bases to trimming and J lost 3 bases, with 14 bases between them. CDR3 nucleotides: TGTGCCAGCAGCTTACGCCCCCCAGGGAGTGGAAACACCATATATTTT. Translating it yields CASSLRPPGSGNTIYF.

This chain links TRBV28 with TRBJ2-3; D might be TRBD1 (6 bases). Germline CDR1 is MDHEN and CDR2 is SYDVKM. This CDR3 region has 14 residues. The ends were cut back, 6 bases at V and 2 bases at J, with 12 bases in the middle. CDR3 residues: CASSPRGYTDTQYF. The CDR3 DNA reads TGTGCCAGCAGCCCCAGGGGATACACAGATACGCAGTATTTT.

The sample holds a few counts of this clonotype. This chain connects TRBV4-2 to TRBJ1-1; the D gene is possibly TRBD1 (6 bases). V was clipped by 1 base and J by 7 bases, with 16 bases between them. This CDR3 has 15 residues. Germline values: CDR1 LGHNA, CDR2 YNFKEQ. The CDR3 here is CASSQVSGGGGEAFF. The CDR3 nucleotides are TGTGCCAGCAGCCAAGTGTCTGGGGGCGGAGGTGAAGCTTTCTTT.

V and J are TRBV13 and TRBJ2-5; the D gene could be TRBD1 or TRBD2 (5 bases each). The CDR3 has 14 amino acids. Germline lookup yields CDR1 PRHDT and CDR2 FYEKMQ (reference sequence). Trimming pared 2 bases from V and 1 base from J, leaving 8 bases between. CDR3 coding DNA: TGTGCCAGCAGCTTAATGGGACCCCAAGAGACCCAGTACTTC. It translates to CASSLMGPQETQYF.

The CDR3 sequence is CAISSIAATDTQYF. The CDR3 bases are TGTGCCATCAGCTCTATCGCGGCCACAGATACGCAGTATTTT. J is TRBJ2-3 and V is TRBV10-3, with no clear D. Germline V gene lookup returns CDR1 ENHRY and CDR2 SYGVKD. CDR3 length equals 14 residues. Trimming shortened V by 6 bases and J by 2 bases, and 12 bases separated the two germline ends.

This chain joins TRBV12-3 or TRBV12-4 and TRBJ2-2, with 7 bases lining up with TRBD1. The CDR3 sequence is 16 residues long. With 5 bases clipped from V and 2 bases from J, the junction kept 8 bases outside the gene matches. The CDR3: CASSLRDRDNTGELFF. CDR3 coding DNA: TGTGCCAGCAGTCTACGCGACAGGGACAACACCGGGGAGCTGTTTTTT.

A few counts support this clonotype. The chain uses TRBV10-3 and TRBJ2-7; no definite D call. The CDR3 loop spans 11 amino acids. The germline V gene has CDR1 ENHRY and CDR2 SYGVKD. Trimming pared 10 bases from V and 3 bases from J, leaving 10 bases between. The CDR3 nucleotides are TGTGCCACCCTTGAAAACTACGAGCAGTACTTC. This gives the protein CATLENYEQYF.

This chain joins TRBV10-1 and TRBJ2-3; D remains unclear. V shed 0 bases and J shed 6 bases, with 4 bases lying between them. Per germline, CDR1 WNHNN and CDR2 SYGVQD (reference sequence). The CDR3 spans 12 residues. The CDR3 DNA sequence: TGCGCCAGCAGTGAGTCGTGGGATACGCAGTATTTT. Its translation is CASSESWDTQYF.

This clonotype occurred a few times. This rearrangement joins TRBV19 to TRBJ2-6, with D maybe TRBD1 (5 bases). This CDR3 is 18 amino acids long. The V and J ends lost 3 bases and 5 bases respectively, with 20 bases between them. Germline V gene data show CDR1 as LNHDA and CDR2 as SQIVND (reference sequence). CDR3 coding DNA: TGTGCCAGTAGTATCGACCGCGAAGGGGATAATAGGGCCAACGTCCTGACTTTC. This sequence encodes CASSIDREGDNRANVLTF.

This clonotype turned up a few times. The chain links TRBV29-1 to TRBJ1-1, with 8 bases lining up with TRBD1. The J segment lost 4 bases and the V segment lost 8 bases, leaving 9 bases of the junction unmatched. Germline CDR1 reads SQVTM; CDR2 reads ANQGSEA. The CDR3 has 13 residues. CDR3 protein: CSTLGQAGTEAFF. CDR3 nucleotide sequence: TGCAGCACCCTGGGACAGGCGGGCACTGAAGCTTTCTTT.

In this sample, this clonotype turned up a few times. The chain links TRBV5-1 to TRBJ2-6, with D possibly being TRBD1 (5 bases). Deletions cut 4 bases from V and 2 bases from J, with 7 bases between. Germline CDR1 is SGHRS and CDR2 is YFSETQ. This CDR3 is 14 amino acids long. CDR3 region: CASSLDTGANVLTF. DNA of the CDR3: TGCGCCAGCAGCCTGGACACTGGGGCCAACGTCCTGACTTTC.

V usage is TRBV20-1 and J usage is TRBJ1-5, with D possibly being TRBD1 (6 bases). Trimming cost V 5 bases and J 7 bases, with 12 bases left between them. CDR1 and CDR2 (germline): DFQATT, SNEGSKA (reference sequence). The CDR3 is 12 amino acids. The CDR3 sequence is CSAGGRDQPQHF. The CDR3 nucleotides are TGCAGTGCTGGGGGCCGGGACCAGCCCCAGCATTTT.

The CDR3 nucleotides read TGTGCCACCGGTAGGGGGTCGGGCAATCAGCCCCAGCATTTT. This encodes CATGRGSGNQPQHF. This rearrangement joins TRBV24-1 to TRBJ1-5; possible D gene TRBD1, 6 bases. Germline CDR1 KGHDR, CDR2 SFDVKD. Trimming shortened V by 9 bases and J by 2 bases, and 13 bases separated the two germline ends. The CDR3 spans 14 residues.

V gene TRBV4-1 combines with J gene TRBJ2-1; 8 nucleotides agree with TRBD1. CDR1 is MGHRA and CDR2 is YSYEKL in the germline V gene. The CDR3 is made up of 18 amino acids. V lost 0 bases, J lost 7 bases, and 14 bases stayed unmatched. The CDR3 reads CASSQDLTGEDFGNEQFF. DNA of the CDR3: TGCGCCAGCAGCCAAGATCTGACAGGGGAAGATTTTGGGAATGAGCAGTTCTTC.

This clonotype has only one observation. The CDR3 sequence is CASSLRAGTTQYF. CDR3 DNA sequence: TGTGCCAGCAGTTTAAGGGCAGGGACAACGCAGTATTTT. The V call is TRBV12-3 or TRBV12-4, the J call TRBJ2-3; TRBD1 might be the D (6 bases). V lost 2 bases and J lost 9, with 12 bases in between. This CDR3 spans 13 amino acids.

This chain links TRBV20-1 with TRBJ1-4; possibly TRBD1 for D (5 bases). The V end was cut by 0 bases, the J end by 0 bases, with 14 bases between. CDR3 size: 17 residues. Per germline, CDR1 DFQATT and CDR2 SNEGSKA (reference sequence). CDR3 in amino acids: CSARDWGGLATNEKLFF. As DNA, the CDR3 is TGCAGTGCTAGAGATTGGGGCGGACTCGCAACTAATGAAAAACTGTTTTTT.

This clonotype was seen only a few times. V gene TRBV9 combines with J gene TRBJ2-7, with D possibly being TRBD2 (6 bases). This CDR3 has 14 residues. Looked up from germline, CDR1 is SGDLS and CDR2 is YYNGEE. Trimming removed 0 bases from V and 6 bases from J, with 13 bases in between. The CDR3 nucleotides are TGTGCCAGCAGCGTAGGGGCGGGAAAGTCCGAGCAGTACTTC. This gives the protein CASSVGAGKSEQYF. Complete variable domain (other parts from reference TRBV9 and TRBJ2-7): DSGVTQTPKHLITATGQRVTLRCSPRSGDLSVYWYQQSLDQGLQFLIQYYNGEERAKGNILERFSAQQFPDLHSELNLSSLELGDSALYFCASSVGAGKSEQYFGPGTRLTVT.

The V gene is TRBV7-9, the J gene TRBJ2-5, with a tentative D call TRBD2 (6 bases). Trimming took 3 bases from V and 1 from J, leaving 18 bases between them. Germline CDR1 is SEHNR and CDR2 is FQNEAQ (reference sequence). The CDR3 contains 17 residues. The CDR3 DNA is TGTGCCAGCAGCTTTTTGGGTTCTAGCGTACTCCAAGAGACCCAGTACTTC. It yields the protein CASSFLGSSVLQETQYF.

This clonotype was found a few times. The chain has TRBV12-3 or TRBV12-4 and TRBJ1-4; perhaps TRBD1 as D (6 bases). V shed 1 base and J shed 8 bases, with 14 bases lying between them. The CDR3 consists of 15 residues. Here the CDR3 DNA reads TGTGCCAGCAGTTTAGGGCTAAGGGGGTCCGAAAAACTGTTTTTT. This translates into CASSLGLRGSEKLFF.

A few counts support this clonotype. This sequence joins TRBV4-1 and TRBJ1-2; 7 bases align to TRBD1. J was trimmed by 8 bases and V by 2 bases; bases with no gene match: 8. This CDR3 has 14 amino acids. Per germline, CDR1 MGHRA and CDR2 YSYEKL. CDR3 region: CASSQIQGMGGYTF. For the CDR3, the DNA is TGCGCCAGCAGCCAAATACAGGGGATGGGCGGCTACACCTTC.

The rearrangement joins TRBV6-5 to TRBJ2-7; D might be TRBD2 (6 bases). Germline assignment: CDR1 MNHEY and CDR2 SVGAGI. There are 15 residues in the CDR3. V shed 2 bases and J shed 4 bases, with 15 bases lying between them. The CDR3: CASSYNTGEVYEQYF. The DNA for the CDR3 is TGTGCCAGCAGTTACAATACGGGAGAGGTGTACGAGCAGTACTTC.

There are a few counts of this clonotype. This chain joins TRBV6-2 or TRBV6-3 and TRBJ2-2; D ambiguous. The germline CDR1 and CDR2 sequences are MNHEY and SVGEGT. V was clipped by 3 bases and J by 6 bases, with 2 bases between them. This CDR3 region has 11 residues. In DNA, the CDR3 is TGTGCCAGCAGTTATCCCGGGGAGCTGTTTTTT. Encoded protein: CASSYPGELFF.

V usage is TRBV6-1 and J usage is TRBJ1-2; no reliable D call. Per the germline V gene, CDR1 is MNHNS and CDR2 is SASEGT. The V and J ends lost 1 base and 8 bases respectively, with 17 bases between them. The CDR3 consists of 15 residues. CDR3 DNA sequence: TGTGCCAGCAGTGAAGGGGGTATGAAGGTGTCCGGCTACACCTTC. Its protein is CASSEGGMKVSGYTF.

The chain couples TRBV5-6 to TRBJ2-1, with D possibly matching TRBD2 (5 bases). Germline CDR1 reads SGHDT; CDR2 reads YYEEEE. The V gene lost 5 bases and the J gene lost 1 base, with 31 bases spanning the gap. This CDR3 has 21 amino acids. The DNA for the CDR3 is TGTGCCAGCAGACCGGTCCATGTTGAGTCTAGCTCAAAAGCATCCTACAATGAGCAGTTCTTC. Its translation: CASRPVHVESSSKASYNEQFF.

This chain uses TRBV13 with TRBJ1-3; maybe TRBD1 (6 bases). The CDR3 has 14 residues. V shed 4 bases and J shed 4 bases, with 11 bases lying between them. Looked up from germline, CDR1 is PRHDT and CDR2 is FYEKMQ (reference sequence). The CDR3 nucleotides are TGTGCCAGCAGCTCAGGGGTATCCGGAAACACCATATATTTT. It is translated as CASSSGVSGNTIYF.

V is TRBV25-1 and J is TRBJ2-3; D gene unclear. The germline V gene has CDR1 MGHDK and CDR2 SYGVNS. V was clipped by 3 bases and J by 4 bases, with 17 bases between them. The CDR3 loop spans 16 amino acids. CDR3 nucleotide sequence: TGTGCCAGCAGTGAGGTTGCCTTCAGTTGGTCAGATACGCAGTATTTT. Translating gives CASSEVAFSWSDTQYF.

This clonotype occurred a few times. The chain employs TRBV4-2 and TRBJ2-1; 7 bases fit TRBD2. The germline V gene encodes CDR1 LGHNA and CDR2 YNFKEQ. This CDR3 comprises 16 residues. The V segment lost 4 bases and the J segment 6 bases; nucleotides outside the gene matches: 12. The CDR3 region is CASSLGVAGVRNEQFF. CDR3 nucleotides: TGTGCCAGCAGCCTGGGGGTGGCGGGAGTTCGCAATGAGCAGTTCTTC.

This clonotype was counted many times. The genes are TRBV6-4 and TRBJ2-1; D gene uncertain. Germline CDR1 and CDR2: MRHNA and SNTAGT. Deletions cut 2 bases from V and 4 bases from J, with 3 bases between. This CDR3 contains 12 residues. The CDR3: CASSDRYNEQFF. The CDR3 DNA reads TGTGCCAGCAGTGACAGGTACAATGAGCAGTTCTTC.